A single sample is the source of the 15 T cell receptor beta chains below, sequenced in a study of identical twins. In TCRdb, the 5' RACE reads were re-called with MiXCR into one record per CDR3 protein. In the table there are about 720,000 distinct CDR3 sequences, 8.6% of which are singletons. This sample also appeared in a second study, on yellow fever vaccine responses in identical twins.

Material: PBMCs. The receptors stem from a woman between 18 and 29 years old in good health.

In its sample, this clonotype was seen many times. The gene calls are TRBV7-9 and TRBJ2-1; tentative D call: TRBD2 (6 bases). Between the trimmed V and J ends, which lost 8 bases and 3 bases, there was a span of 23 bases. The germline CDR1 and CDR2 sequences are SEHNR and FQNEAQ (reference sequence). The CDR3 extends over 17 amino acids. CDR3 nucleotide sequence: TGTGCCAGCGCCTCCAGAACAGGAGGGAGAGGCTACAATGAGCAGTTCTTC. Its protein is CASASRTGGRGYNEQFF.

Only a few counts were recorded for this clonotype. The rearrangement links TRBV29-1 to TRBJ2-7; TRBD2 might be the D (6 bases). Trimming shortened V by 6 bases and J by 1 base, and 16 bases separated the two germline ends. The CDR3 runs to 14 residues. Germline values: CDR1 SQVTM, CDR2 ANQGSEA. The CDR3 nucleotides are TGCAGCGTCACGCCCGGGACTGGGTCCTACGAGCAGTACTTC. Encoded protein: CSVTPGTGSYEQYF.

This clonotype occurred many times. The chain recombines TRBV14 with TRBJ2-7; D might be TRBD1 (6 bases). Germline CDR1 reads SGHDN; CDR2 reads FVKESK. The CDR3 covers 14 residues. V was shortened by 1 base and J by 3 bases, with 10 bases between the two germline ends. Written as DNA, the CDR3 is TGTGCCAGCAGCCAAGTTGGGACAAGCTACGAGCAGTACTTC. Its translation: CASSQVGTSYEQYF.

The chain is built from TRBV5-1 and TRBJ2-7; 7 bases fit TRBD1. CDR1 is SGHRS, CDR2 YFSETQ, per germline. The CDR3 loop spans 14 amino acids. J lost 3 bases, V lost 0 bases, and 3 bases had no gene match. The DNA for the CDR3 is TGCGCCAGCAGCTTGGGACAGGGCCACTACGAGCAGTACTTC. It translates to CASSLGQGHYEQYF.

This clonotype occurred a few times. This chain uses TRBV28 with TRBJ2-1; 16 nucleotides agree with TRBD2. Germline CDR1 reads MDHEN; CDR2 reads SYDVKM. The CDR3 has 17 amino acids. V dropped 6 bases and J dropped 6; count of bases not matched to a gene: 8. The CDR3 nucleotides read TGTGCCAGCAGGGGGACTAGCGGGGGGGCGCGCCTCAATGAGCAGTTCTTC. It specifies CASRGTSGGARLNEQFF.

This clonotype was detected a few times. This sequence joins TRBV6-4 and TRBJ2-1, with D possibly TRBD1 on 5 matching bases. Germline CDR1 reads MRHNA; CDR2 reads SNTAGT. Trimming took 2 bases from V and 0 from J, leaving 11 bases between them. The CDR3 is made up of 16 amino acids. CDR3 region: CASSDTGAASYNEQFF. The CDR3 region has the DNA TGTGCCAGCAGTGACACTGGGGCCGCCTCCTACAATGAGCAGTTCTTC.

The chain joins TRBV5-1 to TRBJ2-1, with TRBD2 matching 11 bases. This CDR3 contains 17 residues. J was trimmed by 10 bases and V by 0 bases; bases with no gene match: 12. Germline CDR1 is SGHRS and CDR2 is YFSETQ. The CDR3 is CASSLDVRSGGVGEQFF. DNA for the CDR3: TGCGCCAGCAGCTTGGATGTTCGTAGCGGGGGGGTAGGAGAGCAGTTCTTC.

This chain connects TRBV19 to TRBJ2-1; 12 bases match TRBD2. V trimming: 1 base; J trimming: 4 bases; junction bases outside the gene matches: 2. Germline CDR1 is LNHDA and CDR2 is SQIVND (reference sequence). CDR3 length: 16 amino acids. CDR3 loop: CASSIGGLAGYNEQFF. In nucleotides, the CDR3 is TGTGCCAGTAGTATAGGCGGACTAGCGGGATACAATGAGCAGTTCTTC. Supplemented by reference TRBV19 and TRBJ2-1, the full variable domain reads DGGITQSPKYLFRKEGQNVTLSCEQNLNHDAMYWYRQDPGQGLRLIYYSQIVNDFQKGDIAEGYSVSREKKESFPLTVTSAQKNPTAFYLCASSIGGLAGYNEQFFGPGTRLTVL.

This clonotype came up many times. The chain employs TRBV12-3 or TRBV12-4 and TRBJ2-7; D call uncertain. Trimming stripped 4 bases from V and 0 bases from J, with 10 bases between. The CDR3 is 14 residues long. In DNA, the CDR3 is TGTGCCAGCAGTTCAGACACGAGCTCCTACGAGCAGTACTTC. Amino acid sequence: CASSSDTSSYEQYF.

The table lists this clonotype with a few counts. Written as DNA, the CDR3 is TGTGCCAGCAGCTTTCGGGGGGAGGGAGGCAATGAGCAGTTCTTC. Amino acids: CASSFRGEGGNEQFF. V and J are TRBV11-2 and TRBJ2-1, with 7 bases lining up with TRBD2. V dropped 3 bases and J dropped 6; count of bases not matched to a gene: 8. This CDR3 has 15 amino acids. CDR1 is SGHAT and CDR2 is FQNNGV in the germline V gene.

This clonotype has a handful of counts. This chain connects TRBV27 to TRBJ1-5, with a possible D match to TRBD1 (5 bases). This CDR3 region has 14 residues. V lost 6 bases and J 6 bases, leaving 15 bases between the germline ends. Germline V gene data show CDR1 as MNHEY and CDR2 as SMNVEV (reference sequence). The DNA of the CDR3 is TGTGCCAGCAGATCTGGTGGGGGAGGTCAGCCCCAGCATTTT. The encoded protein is CASRSGGGGQPQHF.

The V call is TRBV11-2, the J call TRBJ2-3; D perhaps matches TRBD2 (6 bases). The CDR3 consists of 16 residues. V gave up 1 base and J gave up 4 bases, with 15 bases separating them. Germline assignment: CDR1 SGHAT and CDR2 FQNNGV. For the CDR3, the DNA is TGTGCCAGCAGCTTAGGTTTCGGGAGTAGCGCAGATACGCAGTATTTT. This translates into CASSLGFGSSADTQYF.

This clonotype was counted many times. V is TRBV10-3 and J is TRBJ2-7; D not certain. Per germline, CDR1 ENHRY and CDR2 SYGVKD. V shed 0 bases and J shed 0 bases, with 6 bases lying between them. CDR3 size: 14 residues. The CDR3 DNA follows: TGTGCCATCAGTGAGTCGGCACCCTCCTACGAGCAGTACTTC. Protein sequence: CAISESAPSYEQYF.

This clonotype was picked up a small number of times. As DNA, the CDR3 is TGTGCCAGCAGCTTGGAATCGGGAGAGCAGTTCTTC. Encoded protein: CASSLESGEQFF. The chain joins TRBV5-8 to TRBJ2-1; possible D gene TRBD2, 5 bases. The CDR3 is 12 residues long. V lost 0 bases, J lost 10 bases, and 8 bases lay in between. Per germline, CDR1 SGHTS and CDR2 YDEGEE.

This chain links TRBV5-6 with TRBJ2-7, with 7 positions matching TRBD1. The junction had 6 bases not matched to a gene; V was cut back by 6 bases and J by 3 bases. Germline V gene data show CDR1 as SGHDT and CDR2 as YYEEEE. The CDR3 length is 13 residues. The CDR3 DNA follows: TGTGCCAGCACCCGGGACAGATACTACGAGCAGTACTTC. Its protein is CASTRDRYYEQYF.